The 7 T cell receptor beta chains presented below share a single source sample, sequenced in a study of Tregs in tolerant kidney transplant recipients. Sequencing was performed with immunoSEQ multiplex PCR; in TCRdb, only in-frame clones are kept and a portion is missing. This sample has approximately 90,000 clones, with about 92% found just once. The sample comprised CD8+ T cells from blood. The origin of the receptors is a human donor in good health.

V gene TRBV11-2 combines with J gene TRBJ1-1; tentatively, D is TRBD1 (5 bases). The germline CDR1 and CDR2 sequences are SGHAT and FQNNGV. V lost 0 bases, J lost 4 bases, and 9 bases lay in between. The CDR3 spans 14 residues. The CDR3, as DNA: TGTGCCAGCAGCTTAGAGGGGCCGGGCACTGAAGCTTTCTTT. It encodes CASSLEGPGTEAFF.

V and J are TRBV19 and TRBJ2-5; TRBD2 aligns across 9 bases. Trimming took 3 bases from V and 0 from J; bases not matched to a gene: 8. Germline V gene sequence: CDR1 LNHDA, CDR2 SQIVND (reference sequence). The CDR3 covers 17 residues. The CDR3 nucleotides are TGTGCCAGTAGTATCCTCCTAGCGGGGAGGTACCAAGAGACCCAGTACTTC. Encoded protein: CASSILLAGRYQETQYF.

This chain links TRBV29-1 with TRBJ2-1; D unclear. Germline V gene lookup returns CDR1 SQVTM and CDR2 ANQGSEA. The CDR3 loop spans 12 amino acids. V was cut by 1 base and J by 4 bases, with 5 bases left in between. The CDR3 coding sequence is TGCAGCGTTGAAGGGCCGTACAATGAGCAGTTCTTC. The encoded protein is CSVEGPYNEQFF.

CDR3 region: CASSEEKGPAYEQYF. The CDR3 region has the DNA TGTGCCAGCAGTGAAGAGAAGGGGCCCGCCTACGAGCAGTACTTC. V usage is TRBV2 and J usage is TRBJ2-7; tentative D call: TRBD1 (5 bases). The germline CDR1 and CDR2 sequences are SNHLY and FYNNEI. This CDR3 contains 15 residues. V dropped 1 base and J dropped 2 bases, with 12 bases sitting between them.

V and J are TRBV9 and TRBJ2-6; 7 positions agree with TRBD2. Germline V gene sequence: CDR1 SGDLS, CDR2 YYNGEE. V lost 5 bases to trimming and J lost 4 bases; unmatched junction nucleotides: 9. This CDR3 has 16 amino acids. CDR3 bases: TGTGCCAGCAGGGGGAGGGCCGGGTCCGGGGCCAACGTCCTGACTTTC. Amino acids: CASRGRAGSGANVLTF.

The chain couples TRBV5-1 to TRBJ2-7; D perhaps matches TRBD2 (5 bases). CDR3 length: 14 residues. V was trimmed by 3 bases and J by 2 bases, leaving 12 bases between them. Germline lookup yields CDR1 SGHRS and CDR2 YFSETQ. CDR3 protein: CASSSGVNPYEQYF. The CDR3 DNA sequence: TGCGCCAGCAGCTCCGGGGTAAACCCCTACGAGCAGTACTTC.

V and J are TRBV10-3 and TRBJ2-2, with D possibly being TRBD1 or TRBD2 (6 bases each). The V end lost 2 bases, the J end lost 2 bases, and 9 bases lay between the germline ends. The CDR3 loop spans 15 amino acids. Germline V gene data show CDR1 as ENHRY and CDR2 as SYGVKD. CDR3 amino acids: CAISELGGNTGELFF. The CDR3 DNA reads TGTGCCATCAGTGAGCTGGGGGGCAACACCGGGGAGCTGTTTTTT.